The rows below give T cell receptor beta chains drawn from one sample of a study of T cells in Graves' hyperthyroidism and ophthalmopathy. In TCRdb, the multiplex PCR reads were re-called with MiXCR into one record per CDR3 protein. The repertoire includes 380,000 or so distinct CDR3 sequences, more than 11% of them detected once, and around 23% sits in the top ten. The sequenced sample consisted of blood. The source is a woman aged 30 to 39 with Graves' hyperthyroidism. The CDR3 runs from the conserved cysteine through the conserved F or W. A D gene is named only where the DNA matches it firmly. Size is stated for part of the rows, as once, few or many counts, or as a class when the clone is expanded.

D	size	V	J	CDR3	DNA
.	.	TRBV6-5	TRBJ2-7	CASSYSAGGAEQYF	TGTGCCAGCAGTTACTCGGCAGGGGGGGCCGAGCAGTACTTC
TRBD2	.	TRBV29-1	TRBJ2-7	CSVASTSGSYEQYF	TGCAGCGTTGCCTCGACTAGCGGGAGTTACGAGCAGTACTTC
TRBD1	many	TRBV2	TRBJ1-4	CASSEAPPGTGDEKLFF	TGTGCCAGCAGTGAAGCGCCCCCCGGGACAGGGGATGAAAAACTGTTTTTT
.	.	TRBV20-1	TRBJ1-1	CSARDRASDTEAFF	TGCAGTGCTAGAGACAGGGCTTCAGACACTGAAGCTTTCTTT
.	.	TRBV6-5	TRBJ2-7	CASSYSTAIGEQYF	TGTGCCAGCAGTTACTCGACCGCTATCGGCGAGCAGTACTTC
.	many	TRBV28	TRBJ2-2	CASSLRRSTGELFF	TGTGCCAGCAGTTTGAGGAGGAGTACCGGGGAGCTGTTTTTT
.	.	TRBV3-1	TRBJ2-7	CASSHPGTSYEQYF	TGTGCCAGCAGCCACCCCGGGACGTCCTACGAGCAGTACTTC
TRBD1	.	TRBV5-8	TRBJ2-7	CASSFRGTGAYEQYF	TGTGCCAGCAGCTTTAGAGGGACAGGGGCTTACGAGCAGTACTTC
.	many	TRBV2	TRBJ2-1	CASRDFSSYNEQFF	TGTGCCAGCAGAGACTTCAGCTCCTACAATGAGCAGTTCTTC
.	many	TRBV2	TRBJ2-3	CASMFGGDTQYF	TGTGCCAGCATGTTCGGGGGAGATACGCAGTATTTT
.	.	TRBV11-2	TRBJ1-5	CASSLTGRGNQPQHF	TGTGCCAGCAGCTTGACAGGTCGGGGTAATCAGCCCCAGCATTTT
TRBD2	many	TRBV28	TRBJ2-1	CASSFWTSGRASYNEQFF	TGTGCCAGCAGTTTTTGGACTAGCGGGAGGGCCTCCTACAATGAGCAGTTCTTC
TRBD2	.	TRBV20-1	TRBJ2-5	CSTSANQETQYF	TGCAGTACTAGCGCCAATCAAGAGACCCAGTACTTC
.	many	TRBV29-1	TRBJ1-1	CSVMGVKRGTEAFF	TGCAGCGTTATGGGGGTAAAAAGAGGAACTGAAGCTTTCTTT
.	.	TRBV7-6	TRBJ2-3	CASSSLGGLRTDTQYF	TGTGCCAGCAGCTCCCTGGGAGGCCTACGCACAGATACGCAGTATTTT
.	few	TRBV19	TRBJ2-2	CASIGTMSTGELFF	TGTGCCAGTATCGGAACGATGAGTACCGGGGAGCTGTTTTTT
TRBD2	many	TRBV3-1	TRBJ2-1	CASSPRLAGYNEQFF	TGTGCCAGCAGCCCCCGACTAGCGGGATACAATGAGCAGTTCTTC
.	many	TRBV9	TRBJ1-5	CASSVEPQGNQPQHF	TGTGCCAGCAGCGTAGAGCCCCAAGGCAATCAGCCCCAGCATTTT
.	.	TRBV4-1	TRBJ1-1	CASSQPRRGRGTEAFF	TGCGCCAGCAGCCAACCGCGGCGGGGGAGGGGGACTGAAGCTTTCTTT
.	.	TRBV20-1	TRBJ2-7	CSARVGDYEQYF	TGCAGTGCTAGGGTTGGCGACTACGAGCAGTACTTC
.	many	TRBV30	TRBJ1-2	CAWSLGSAGYTF	TGTGCCTGGAGTTTGGGGTCTGCCGGCTACACCTTC
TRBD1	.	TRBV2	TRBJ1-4	CASSAYLTGIGNEKLFF	TGTGCCAGCAGTGCATACCTGACAGGGATCGGTAATGAAAAACTGTTTTTT